This T cell receptor (beta chain) was identified during a study of control samples from healthy donors and cancer patients. The protocol was immunoSEQ multiplex PCR, while the TCRdb copy is restricted to in-frame clones and leaves out a portion. The table records some 140,000 clones, just under 95% of them present only once. The V end was cut by 0 bases, the J end by 2 bases, with 7 bases between. Germline-derived CDR1 and CDR2 are SGDLS and YYNGEE. The CDR3 totals 14 residues. The sequencing sample was made of PBMCs. The V call is TRBV9, the J call TRBJ2-3; no definite D call. The TCR was taken from a man in his 60s with colorectal cancer. For the CDR3, the DNA is TGTGCCAGCAGCGTAGAAGGCTCCACAGATACGCAGTATTTT. Amino acids: CASSVEGSTDTQYF.